These T cell receptor beta chains were read from a single sample in a study of cytomegalovirus exposure and HLA in healthy donors. The repertoire was sequenced with immunoSEQ multiplex PCR; TCRdb's copy has only in-frame clones and lacks some. This table holds under 130,000 clones, about 70% found once. Sequenced input: PBMCs. The receptors stem from a man aged 45-65 years in good health and CMV-seropositive. The CDR3 runs from the conserved cysteine through the conserved F or W. The D gene is left open where the match is weak. Where a row states a size, it is once, few, many or the class of an expanded clone; other rows omit it.

CDR3 protein: CASSLRLAAHYEQYF
CDR3 DNA: TGTGCCAGCAGCTTAAGACTAGCGGCCCACTACGAGCAGTACTTC
D gene: -
J gene: TRBJ2-7
V gene: TRBV12-1
clone size: -

CDR3 protein: CASSLFLGGAETQYF
CDR3 DNA: TGTGCCAGCAGTTTATTTCTAGGAGGGGCAGAGACCCAGTACTTC
D gene: -
J gene: TRBJ2-5
V gene: TRBV27
clone size: once

CDR3 protein: CATSREQGMYF
CDR3 DNA: TGTGCCACCAGCAGAGAACAGGGGATGTATTTT
D gene: TRBD1
J gene: TRBJ2-3
V gene: TRBV15
clone size: -

CDR3 protein: CASSWTGVGYNEQFF
CDR3 DNA: TGTGCCAGCAGCTGGACAGGGGTCGGTTACAATGAGCAGTTCTTC
D gene: TRBD1
J gene: TRBJ2-1
V gene: TRBV7-3
clone size: -

CDR3 protein: CASSQGLTGNTIYF
CDR3 DNA: TGTGCCAGCAGCCAGGGGTTAACTGGAAACACCATATATTTT
D gene: -
J gene: TRBJ1-3
V gene: TRBV7-3
clone size: -

CDR3 protein: CASSLNTGVNQPQHF
CDR3 DNA: TGCGCCAGCAGCTTGAACACAGGGGTAAATCAGCCCCAGCATTTT
D gene: TRBD1
J gene: TRBJ1-5
V gene: TRBV5-1
clone size: once

CDR3 protein: CASSLRVLGIRTGIEAFF
CDR3 DNA: TGTGCCAGCAGCTTAAGAGTATTAGGTATTAGGACAGGGATTGAAGCTTTCTTT
D gene: TRBD1
J gene: TRBJ1-1
V gene: TRBV5-4
clone size: -

CDR3 protein: CASSFGTSGRYTDTQYF
CDR3 DNA: TGTGCCAGTAGTTTTGGGACTAGCGGGAGATACACAGATACGCAGTATTTT
D gene: TRBD2
J gene: TRBJ2-3
V gene: TRBV19
clone size: -

CDR3 protein: CASSLPGQGYNEQFF
CDR3 DNA: TGTGCCAGCAGTTTGCCGGGACAGGGCTACAATGAGCAGTTCTTC
D gene: TRBD1
J gene: TRBJ2-1
V gene: TRBV6-6
clone size: once

CDR3 protein: CASSRWPWGQINTEAFF
CDR3 DNA: TGTGCCAGTAGTAGGTGGCCGTGGGGGCAAATCAACACTGAAGCTTTCTTT
D gene: -
J gene: TRBJ1-1
V gene: TRBV19
clone size: few

CDR3 protein: CASSLQYTNEKLFF
CDR3 DNA: TGCGCCAGCAGCTTACAGTATACTAATGAAAAACTGTTTTTT
D gene: -
J gene: TRBJ1-4
V gene: TRBV5-1
clone size: -

CDR3 protein: CASSRLSGLAGHTGELFF
CDR3 DNA: TGCGCCAGCAGCCGCCTGTCCGGACTAGCGGGGCACACCGGGGAGCTGTTTTTT
D gene: TRBD2
J gene: TRBJ2-2
V gene: TRBV4-1
clone size: few

CDR3 protein: CASSPGMNTGELFF
CDR3 DNA: TGTGCCAGCAGCCCCGGGATGAACACCGGGGAGCTGTTTTTT
D gene: -
J gene: TRBJ2-2
V gene: TRBV11-2
clone size: -

CDR3 protein: CASSGRQTTGELFF
CDR3 DNA: TGTGCCAGCAGTGGAAGACAGACCACCGGGGAGCTGTTTTTT
D gene: -
J gene: TRBJ2-2
V gene: TRBV2
clone size: -

CDR3 protein: CASSVSGGLATVTDTQYF
CDR3 DNA: TGTGCCAGCAGCGTCTCCGGGGGACTAGCGACGGTCACAGATACGCAGTATTTT
D gene: TRBD2
J gene: TRBJ2-3
V gene: TRBV9
clone size: -

CDR3 protein: CASSLTGSGGQYF
CDR3 DNA: TGTGCCAGCAGCTTAACAGGGTCGGGGGGGCAGTACTTC
D gene: -
J gene: TRBJ2-7
V gene: TRBV7-8
clone size: -

CDR3 protein: CASSSLAGSSYEQYF
CDR3 DNA: TGTGCCAGCAGCTCCTTAGCGGGGAGCTCCTACGAGCAGTACTTC
D gene: TRBD2
J gene: TRBJ2-7
V gene: TRBV11-2
clone size: -

CDR3 protein: CASSQETTVDRGGEQYF
CDR3 DNA: TGTGCCAGCAGCCAAGAAACCACTGTGGACAGGGGTGGTGAGCAGTACTTC
D gene: TRBD1
J gene: TRBJ2-7
V gene: TRBV14
clone size: -

CDR3 protein: CASSLGAGGYGYTF
CDR3 DNA: TGTGCCAGCAGCTTGGGGGCAGGGGGATATGGCTACACCTTC
D gene: TRBD1
J gene: TRBJ1-2
V gene: TRBV5-5
clone size: -

CDR3 protein: CASIRQGKDSNQPQHF
CDR3 DNA: TGCGCCAGCATAAGACAGGGAAAGGATAGCAATCAGCCCCAGCATTTT
D gene: TRBD1
J gene: TRBJ1-5
V gene: TRBV10-1
clone size: -

CDR3 protein: CASRATGATNEKLFF
CDR3 DNA: TGCGCCAGCAGGGCTACAGGGGCAACTAATGAAAAACTGTTTTTT
D gene: TRBD1
J gene: TRBJ1-4
V gene: TRBV5-1
clone size: -

CDR3 protein: CASSLKLAGELFF
CDR3 DNA: TGTGCCAGCAGCTTAAAACTAGCGGGGGAGCTGTTTTTT
D gene: TRBD2
J gene: TRBJ2-2
V gene: TRBV7-7
clone size: -

CDR3 protein: CASSVGSRDSAYYGYTF
CDR3 DNA: TGTGCCAGCAGCGTAGGTAGCAGGGACAGCGCTTACTATGGCTACACCTTC
D gene: TRBD1
J gene: TRBJ1-2
V gene: TRBV9
clone size: -

CDR3 protein: CASSVASGIYNEQFF
CDR3 DNA: TGTGCCAGCAGCGTAGCTAGCGGGATTTACAATGAGCAGTTCTTC
D gene: TRBD2
J gene: TRBJ2-1
V gene: TRBV9
clone size: -

CDR3 protein: CASSIMGTLAKNIQYF
CDR3 DNA: TGTGCCAGTAGTATAATGGGCACCTTAGCCAAAAACATTCAGTACTTC
D gene: -
J gene: TRBJ2-4
V gene: TRBV19
clone size: few

CDR3 protein: CAISRRGADGGYTF
CDR3 DNA: TGTGCCATCAGTCGACGGGGGGCGGATGGTGGCTACACCTTC
D gene: -
J gene: TRBJ1-2
V gene: TRBV10-3
clone size: -

CDR3 protein: CASSPTDRGLYNEQFF
CDR3 DNA: TGCGCCAGCAGCCCAACCGACAGGGGGTTATACAATGAGCAGTTCTTC
D gene: TRBD1
J gene: TRBJ2-1
V gene: TRBV4-1
clone size: -

CDR3 protein: CASGLVQGGSSTDGYTF
CDR3 DNA: TGTGCTAGTGGTTTGGTACAAGGAGGGTCGAGTACGGATGGCTACACCTTC
D gene: -
J gene: TRBJ1-2
V gene: TRBV12-5
clone size: once

CDR3 protein: CASKQGTDTQYF
CDR3 DNA: TGCGCCAGCAAGCAGGGAACAGATACGCAGTATTTT
D gene: -
J gene: TRBJ2-3
V gene: TRBV5-1
clone size: -

CDR3 protein: CASSLSGGGNTGELFF
CDR3 DNA: TGTGCCAGCAGCTTATCCGGCGGGGGGAACACCGGGGAGCTGTTTTTT
D gene: TRBD2
J gene: TRBJ2-2
V gene: TRBV7-3
clone size: -

CDR3 protein: CASSERGTGGRPQHF
CDR3 DNA: TGTGCCAGCAGTGAAAGGGGGACAGGGGGTCGGCCCCAGCATTTT
D gene: TRBD1
J gene: TRBJ1-5
V gene: TRBV6-1
clone size: -

CDR3 protein: CASRLLRGREDGYTF
CDR3 DNA: TGTGCCAGTAGACTATTAAGGGGGCGGGAAGATGGCTACACCTTC
D gene: TRBD1
J gene: TRBJ1-2
V gene: TRBV19
clone size: -

CDR3 protein: CASSSLPSYGYTF
CDR3 DNA: TGTGCCAGCAGCTCCCTCCCGAGCTATGGCTACACCTTC
D gene: -
J gene: TRBJ1-2
V gene: TRBV5-5
clone size: -

CDR3 protein: CASSLGGTDYGYTF
CDR3 DNA: TGTGCCAGCAGCTTGGGGGGGACCGACTATGGCTACACCTTC
D gene: -
J gene: TRBJ1-2
V gene: TRBV7-3
clone size: -

CDR3 protein: CASSRDRAYEQYF
CDR3 DNA: TGTGCCAGTAGTAGGGACAGGGCCTACGAGCAGTACTTC
D gene: TRBD1
J gene: TRBJ2-7
V gene: TRBV19
clone size: once

CDR3 protein: CASSVGGQGADGYTF
CDR3 DNA: TGTGCCAGCAGCGTAGGGGGACAGGGGGCAGATGGCTACACCTTC
D gene: TRBD1
J gene: TRBJ1-2
V gene: TRBV9
clone size: -

CDR3 protein: CASSRQGAEYGYTF
CDR3 DNA: TGTGCCAGCAGCAGACAGGGGGCAGAATATGGCTACACCTTC
D gene: TRBD1
J gene: TRBJ1-2
V gene: TRBV9
clone size: -

CDR3 protein: CASSIVGRTTQYEQYF
CDR3 DNA: TGTGCCAGTAGTATAGTTGGCCGGACAACCCAATACGAGCAGTACTTC
D gene: -
J gene: TRBJ2-7
V gene: TRBV19
clone size: -

CDR3 protein: CAWSVRAGGPPLGF
CDR3 DNA: TGTGCCTGGAGTGTACGGGCAGGGGGCCCCCCGTTGGGGTTC
D gene: TRBD1
J gene: TRBJ2-7
V gene: TRBV30
clone size: -

CDR3 protein: CASSQTGLNTEAFF
CDR3 DNA: TGCGCCAGCAGCCAGACAGGGTTGAACACTGAAGCTTTCTTT
D gene: TRBD1
J gene: TRBJ1-1
V gene: TRBV4-1
clone size: -

CDR3 protein: CASSESVISLNEQFF
CDR3 DNA: TGTGCCAGCAGTGAGTCAGTAATCTCTCTCAATGAGCAGTTCTTC
D gene: -
J gene: TRBJ2-1
V gene: TRBV2
clone size: -

CDR3 protein: CASSGPGTPSGEYF
CDR3 DNA: TGTGCCAGCAGTGGGCCCGGGACACCTTCTGGAGAGTATTTT
D gene: -
J gene: TRBJ2-3
V gene: TRBV25-1
clone size: -

CDR3 protein: CATGPGQNYGYTF
CDR3 DNA: TGTGCCACCGGACCGGGACAGAACTATGGCTACACCTTC
D gene: TRBD1
J gene: TRBJ1-2
V gene: TRBV6-5
clone size: -

CDR3 protein: CASSLQTGGFNMNTEAFF
CDR3 DNA: TGCGCCAGCAGCTTGCAAACAGGGGGTTTCAACATGAACACTGAAGCTTTCTTT
D gene: TRBD1
J gene: TRBJ1-1
V gene: TRBV5-1
clone size: -

CDR3 protein: CASSLAGLAVSYEQYF
CDR3 DNA: TGCGCCAGCAGCTTGGCGGGACTAGCGGTCTCCTACGAGCAGTACTTC
D gene: TRBD2
J gene: TRBJ2-7
V gene: TRBV5-1
clone size: -

CDR3 protein: CASSLTSGRGELFF
CDR3 DNA: TGCGCCAGCAGCCTGACTAGCGGGAGAGGGGAGCTGTTTTTT
D gene: TRBD2
J gene: TRBJ2-2
V gene: TRBV4-1
clone size: -

CDR3 protein: CTSSVDRGQDGYTF
CDR3 DNA: TGCACCAGCAGCGTGGACAGGGGGCAAGATGGCTACACCTTC
D gene: TRBD1
J gene: TRBJ1-2
V gene: TRBV5-1
clone size: -

CDR3 protein: CASSQLAGVNQETQYF
CDR3 DNA: TGCGCCAGCAGCCAACTAGCGGGAGTAAACCAAGAGACCCAGTACTTC
D gene: TRBD2
J gene: TRBJ2-5
V gene: TRBV4-1
clone size: -

CDR3 protein: CASHEDTEAFF
CDR3 DNA: TGTGCCAGTCACGAGGATACTGAAGCTTTCTTT
D gene: -
J gene: TRBJ1-1
V gene: TRBV6-1
clone size: -

CDR3 protein: CSVTTGLALDTQYF
CDR3 DNA: TGCAGCGTTACCACGGGACTAGCTCTTGATACGCAGTATTTT
D gene: TRBD2
J gene: TRBJ2-3
V gene: TRBV29-1
clone size: few

CDR3 protein: CAISDKGGASPEAFF
CDR3 DNA: TGTGCCATCAGTGACAAAGGGGGCGCGTCACCTGAAGCTTTCTTT
D gene: TRBD1
J gene: TRBJ1-1
V gene: TRBV10-3
clone size: -

CDR3 protein: CAWGQFYSNQPQHF
CDR3 DNA: TGTGCCTGGGGACAGTTTTATAGCAATCAGCCCCAGCATTTT
D gene: -
J gene: TRBJ1-5
V gene: TRBV30
clone size: -

CDR3 protein: CSVGGTAYEQYF
CDR3 DNA: TGCAGCGTTGGGGGGACAGCCTACGAGCAGTACTTC
D gene: TRBD1
J gene: TRBJ2-7
V gene: TRBV29-1
clone size: -

CDR3 protein: CASSPRAGGPEETQYF
CDR3 DNA: TGCGCCAGCAGCCCCCGGGCGGGAGGGCCGGAAGAGACCCAGTACTTC
D gene: TRBD2
J gene: TRBJ2-5
V gene: TRBV4-1
clone size: -

CDR3 protein: CASSESGGGWKPYEQYF
CDR3 DNA: TGTGCCAGCAGTGAATCGGGAGGGGGCTGGAAGCCCTACGAGCAGTACTTC
D gene: -
J gene: TRBJ2-7
V gene: TRBV25-1
clone size: -

CDR3 protein: CASSLGQAVRNTIYF
CDR3 DNA: TGTGCCAGCAGCTTAGGACAGGCGGTCCGGAACACCATATATTTT
D gene: -
J gene: TRBJ1-3
V gene: TRBV7-9
clone size: -

CDR3 protein: CASNRDTSTDTQYF
CDR3 DNA: TGTGCCAGCAATAGGGACACTAGCACAGATACGCAGTATTTT
D gene: -
J gene: TRBJ2-3
V gene: TRBV6-1
clone size: -

CDR3 protein: CASSSTSGGYAYEQYF
CDR3 DNA: TGCGCCAGCAGTTCGACTAGCGGGGGTTATGCCTACGAGCAGTACTTC
D gene: TRBD2
J gene: TRBJ2-7
V gene: TRBV5-1
clone size: once